A selection of T cell receptor beta chains follows, all from one sample in a study of shared clonotypes between healthy human individuals. TCRdb's copy holds only in-frame clones and misses some; the assay was immunoSEQ multiplex PCR. Of about 520,000 clones detected, approximately 95% appear once; the ten largest clones hold 0.055% to 0.075%. Sequencing was carried out using naive CD4+ T cells sorted from blood. The origin of the receptors is a young woman in good health. The CDR3 runs from the conserved cysteine through the conserved F or W. D genes are given only for firm matches. Part of the rows lack a size; the others show once, few, many or a class for expanded clones.

abundance: .; d_gene: TRBD2; v_gene: TRBV7-2; j_gene: TRBJ2-1; CDR3aa: CASSQHAPLAGVVNEQFF; CDR3nt: TGTGCCAGCAGTCAACACGCCCCACTAGCGGGAGTCGTGAATGAGCAGTTCTTC
abundance: .; d_gene: TRBD1; v_gene: TRBV19; j_gene: TRBJ2-5; CDR3aa: CASTALGQGSETQYF; CDR3nt: TGTGCCAGTACCGCACTTGGACAGGGCAGCGAGACCCAGTACTTC
abundance: .; d_gene: .; v_gene: TRBV11-1; j_gene: TRBJ1-2; CDR3aa: CASSSPGQANYGYTF; CDR3nt: TGTGCCAGCAGTTCACCGGGACAAGCTAACTATGGCTACACCTTC
abundance: .; d_gene: .; v_gene: TRBV2; j_gene: TRBJ2-7; CDR3aa: CATWGLLYEQYF; CDR3nt: TGTGCCACCTGGGGACTTCTCTACGAGCAGTACTTC
abundance: .; d_gene: .; v_gene: TRBV7-6; j_gene: TRBJ1-2; CDR3aa: CASSPPGLYGYTF; CDR3nt: TGTGCCAGCAGCCCACCGGGGCTTTACGGCTACACCTTC
abundance: .; d_gene: .; v_gene: TRBV27; j_gene: TRBJ1-1; CDR3aa: CASSSIQSFETEAFF; CDR3nt: TGTGCCAGCAGTTCGATACAATCGTTCGAGACTGAAGCTTTCTTT
abundance: .; d_gene: TRBD1; v_gene: TRBV19; j_gene: TRBJ1-4; CDR3aa: CASSIDRGSEKLFF; CDR3nt: TGTGCCAGTAGTATCGACAGGGGGAGTGAAAAACTGTTTTTT
abundance: .; d_gene: TRBD1; v_gene: TRBV2; j_gene: TRBJ2-5; CDR3aa: CASRGQGAKGETQYF; CDR3nt: TGTGCCAGCAGGGGACAGGGGGCGAAGGGCGAGACCCAGTACTTC
abundance: .; d_gene: .; v_gene: TRBV10-2; j_gene: TRBJ1-2; CDR3aa: CASSETTQVGYTF; CDR3nt: TGCGCCAGCAGTGAAACAACCCAGGTTGGCTACACCTTC
abundance: .; d_gene: .; v_gene: TRBV10-1; j_gene: TRBJ2-7; CDR3aa: CASSERESYEQYF; CDR3nt: TGCGCCAGCAGTGAACGAGAATCCTACGAGCAGTACTTC
abundance: .; d_gene: TRBD2; v_gene: TRBV29-1; j_gene: TRBJ2-7; CDR3aa: CSVEGSGTSRYEQYF; CDR3nt: TGCAGCGTTGAAGGCTCCGGGACTAGCCGATACGAGCAGTACTTC
abundance: .; d_gene: TRBD2; v_gene: TRBV27; j_gene: TRBJ2-7; CDR3aa: CASRNGLAGAYEQYF; CDR3nt: TGTGCCAGCAGAAACGGACTAGCGGGCGCCTACGAGCAGTACTTC
abundance: .; d_gene: TRBD2; v_gene: TRBV6-5; j_gene: TRBJ2-2; CDR3aa: CASGTSGSPGELFF; CDR3nt: TGTGCCAGCGGGACTAGCGGGAGCCCCGGGGAGCTGTTTTTT
abundance: .; d_gene: .; v_gene: TRBV5-4; j_gene: TRBJ1-4; CDR3aa: CASSFPNEKLFF; CDR3nt: TGTGCCAGCAGCTTCCCTAATGAAAAACTGTTTTTT
abundance: .; d_gene: .; v_gene: TRBV28; j_gene: TRBJ2-7; CDR3aa: CASRAPAPYEQYF; CDR3nt: TGTGCCAGCAGGGCCCCGGCCCCATACGAGCAGTACTTC
abundance: .; d_gene: .; v_gene: TRBV28; j_gene: TRBJ1-2; CDR3aa: CASETGTRGLFGYTF; CDR3nt: TGTGCCAGCGAAACCGGGACACGGGGATTGTTTGGCTACACCTTC
abundance: .; d_gene: TRBD2; v_gene: TRBV6-6; j_gene: TRBJ2-7; CDR3aa: CASSSNLAGNSYEQYF; CDR3nt: TGTGCCAGCAGTTCCAATCTAGCGGGGAATTCCTACGAGCAGTACTTC
abundance: .; d_gene: TRBD2; v_gene: TRBV29-1; j_gene: TRBJ2-1; CDR3aa: CSVHLGLAAHNEQFF; CDR3nt: TGCAGCGTTCATTTAGGACTAGCGGCACACAATGAGCAGTTCTTC
abundance: .; d_gene: .; v_gene: TRBV5-4; j_gene: TRBJ1-1; CDR3aa: CASRSQGLNTEAFF; CDR3nt: TGTGCCAGCAGATCACAGGGCTTGAACACTGAAGCTTTCTTT
abundance: .; d_gene: TRBD1; v_gene: TRBV18; j_gene: TRBJ2-6; CDR3aa: CASSPLGQGAPGANVLTF; CDR3nt: TGTGCCAGCTCACCACTCGGACAGGGGGCGCCGGGGGCCAACGTCCTGACTTTC
abundance: .; d_gene: .; v_gene: TRBV4-1; j_gene: TRBJ2-6; CDR3aa: CASSQDITGANVLTF; CDR3nt: TGCGCCAGCAGCCAAGATATAACTGGGGCCAACGTCCTGACTTTC
abundance: .; d_gene: .; v_gene: TRBV18; j_gene: TRBJ2-7; CDR3aa: CASSPGINEQYF; CDR3nt: TGTGCCAGCTCACCAGGGATCAACGAGCAGTACTTC
abundance: .; d_gene: .; v_gene: TRBV18; j_gene: TRBJ1-5; CDR3aa: CASSPRREKNQPQHF; CDR3nt: TGTGCCAGCTCACCAAGACGGGAGAAGAATCAGCCCCAGCATTTT
abundance: .; d_gene: .; v_gene: TRBV27; j_gene: TRBJ2-4; CDR3aa: CASSLSNMWLAKNIQYF; CDR3nt: TGTGCCAGCAGTTTATCGAATATGTGGCTAGCCAAAAACATTCAGTACTTC
abundance: .; d_gene: .; v_gene: TRBV28; j_gene: TRBJ2-7; CDR3aa: CASSIDPAFSYEQYF; CDR3nt: TGTGCCAGCAGCATAGACCCCGCTTTTTCCTACGAGCAGTACTTC
abundance: .; d_gene: .; v_gene: TRBV28; j_gene: TRBJ1-5; CDR3aa: CASSLKQDSLANQPQHF; CDR3nt: TGTGCCAGCAGTTTAAAACAAGACAGCCTGGCCAATCAGCCCCAGCATTTT
abundance: .; d_gene: .; v_gene: TRBV27; j_gene: TRBJ1-5; CDR3aa: CASSLMAGGNQPQHF; CDR3nt: TGTGCCAGCAGTTTGATGGCAGGGGGCAATCAGCCCCAGCATTTT
abundance: .; d_gene: TRBD2; v_gene: TRBV7-9; j_gene: TRBJ2-7; CDR3aa: CASSLSGRSDEQYF; CDR3nt: TGTGCCAGCAGCTTGAGCGGGAGGTCCGACGAGCAGTACTTC
abundance: .; d_gene: .; v_gene: TRBV28; j_gene: TRBJ2-2; CDR3aa: CASSRGVTTGELFF; CDR3nt: TGTGCCAGCAGTAGAGGGGTGACCACCGGGGAGCTGTTTTTT
abundance: .; d_gene: .; v_gene: TRBV5-1; j_gene: TRBJ1-1; CDR3aa: CASSLGGLGLNTEAFF; CDR3nt: TGCGCCAGCAGCTTGGGTGGTTTAGGGTTGAACACTGAAGCTTTCTTT
abundance: .; d_gene: TRBD1; v_gene: TRBV10-3; j_gene: TRBJ2-3; CDR3aa: CAISESKGAVSTDTQYF; CDR3nt: TGTGCCATCAGTGAGTCGAAGGGGGCCGTCTCCACAGATACGCAGTATTTT
abundance: .; d_gene: .; v_gene: TRBV11-2; j_gene: TRBJ1-4; CDR3aa: CASSPTAVMQKEKLFF; CDR3nt: TGTGCCAGCAGCCCCACCGCGGTGATGCAGAAGGAAAAACTGTTTTTT
abundance: .; d_gene: .; v_gene: TRBV5-5; j_gene: TRBJ2-5; CDR3aa: CASSSAETQYF; CDR3nt: TGTGCCAGCAGCTCCGCGGAGACCCAGTACTTC
abundance: .; d_gene: .; v_gene: TRBV28; j_gene: TRBJ2-3; CDR3aa: CASRLSTDTQYF; CDR3nt: TGTGCCAGCCGCTTGTCCACAGATACGCAGTATTTT
abundance: .; d_gene: .; v_gene: TRBV19; j_gene: TRBJ1-1; CDR3aa: CASSIDLRGTEAFF; CDR3nt: TGTGCCAGTAGTATAGATCTTAGGGGCACTGAAGCTTTCTTT
abundance: .; d_gene: TRBD1; v_gene: TRBV6-1; j_gene: TRBJ1-2; CDR3aa: CASSGGINYGYTF; CDR3nt: TGTGCCAGCTCAGGGGGAATTAACTATGGCTACACCTTC
abundance: .; d_gene: .; v_gene: TRBV10-2; j_gene: TRBJ2-7; CDR3aa: CASSPNGDEQYF; CDR3nt: TGCGCCAGCAGCCCAAATGGTGACGAGCAGTACTTC
abundance: .; d_gene: TRBD2; v_gene: TRBV28; j_gene: TRBJ2-7; CDR3aa: CASSLLGGEQYF; CDR3nt: TGTGCCAGCAGTTTACTCGGGGGGGAGCAGTACTTC
abundance: .; d_gene: .; v_gene: TRBV7-2; j_gene: TRBJ2-2; CDR3aa: CASSLDGLGNTGELFF; CDR3nt: TGTGCCAGCAGCTTAGACGGTCTTGGGAACACCGGGGAGCTGTTTTTT
abundance: .; d_gene: TRBD1; v_gene: TRBV19; j_gene: TRBJ1-1; CDR3aa: CASSNPGQANTEAFF; CDR3nt: TGTGCCAGTAGTAATCCGGGACAGGCGAACACTGAAGCTTTCTTT
abundance: .; d_gene: .; v_gene: TRBV9; j_gene: TRBJ2-3; CDR3aa: CASSVGASDSTDTQYF; CDR3nt: TGTGCCAGCAGCGTAGGGGCTAGCGACAGCACAGATACGCAGTATTTT
abundance: .; d_gene: .; v_gene: TRBV7-2; j_gene: TRBJ1-2; CDR3aa: CASSSGSGNNYGYTF; CDR3nt: TGTGCCAGCAGCTCGGGCTCGGGGAATAACTATGGCTACACCTTC
abundance: .; d_gene: .; v_gene: TRBV18; j_gene: TRBJ1-2; CDR3aa: CASSPIKSGANYGYTF; CDR3nt: TGTGCCAGCTCACCCATAAAGAGCGGAGCTAACTATGGCTACACCTTC
abundance: .; d_gene: .; v_gene: TRBV5-1; j_gene: TRBJ2-6; CDR3aa: CASSIGPGLRSTGANVLTF; CDR3nt: TGCGCCAGCAGCATTGGTCCCGGGCTTCGGAGCACTGGGGCCAACGTCCTGACTTTC
abundance: .; d_gene: TRBD1; v_gene: TRBV4-1; j_gene: TRBJ2-5; CDR3aa: CASSQGQGAIVTQYF; CDR3nt: TGCGCCAGCAGCCAAGGACAGGGGGCTATTGTGACCCAGTACTTC
abundance: .; d_gene: .; v_gene: TRBV10-3; j_gene: TRBJ2-1; CDR3aa: CAIGPGYNEQFF; CDR3nt: TGTGCCATAGGACCGGGCTACAATGAGCAGTTCTTC
abundance: .; d_gene: .; v_gene: TRBV10-3; j_gene: TRBJ2-3; CDR3aa: CAISERWDDTDTQYF; CDR3nt: TGTGCCATCAGTGAGCGCTGGGATGACACAGATACGCAGTATTTT
abundance: .; d_gene: .; v_gene: TRBV19; j_gene: TRBJ2-1; CDR3aa: CASSYAGTRTFNEQFF; CDR3nt: TGTGCCAGTAGTTACGCCGGGACCCGAACCTTCAATGAGCAGTTCTTC
abundance: once; d_gene: .; v_gene: TRBV5-4; j_gene: TRBJ2-3; CDR3aa: CASTTGVTDTQYF; CDR3nt: TGTGCCAGCACAACGGGGGTCACAGATACGCAGTATTTT
abundance: .; d_gene: .; v_gene: TRBV6-1; j_gene: TRBJ2-5; CDR3aa: CASNKQGRPVETQYF; CDR3nt: TGTGCCAGCAATAAACAAGGACGCCCCGTGGAGACCCAGTACTTC
abundance: .; d_gene: .; v_gene: TRBV5-1; j_gene: TRBJ1-2; CDR3aa: CASSLETTSYYGYTF; CDR3nt: TGCGCCAGCAGCTTGGAGACGACCTCCTACTATGGCTACACCTTC
abundance: .; d_gene: .; v_gene: TRBV7-3; j_gene: TRBJ2-1; CDR3aa: CASSRKGSSSYNEQFF; CDR3nt: TGTGCCAGCAGCCGGAAAGGTAGCAGCTCCTACAATGAGCAGTTCTTC
abundance: .; d_gene: TRBD1; v_gene: TRBV7-2; j_gene: TRBJ1-1; CDR3aa: CASSWAGQGEAFF; CDR3nt: TGTGCCAGCAGCTGGGCGGGACAGGGGGAAGCTTTCTTT
abundance: .; d_gene: TRBD2; v_gene: TRBV2; j_gene: TRBJ2-1; CDR3aa: CASSEGRLAGGSEQFF; CDR3nt: TGTGCCAGCAGTGAAGGTAGACTAGCGGGAGGTAGTGAGCAGTTCTTC